What follows are 2 T cell receptor beta chains derived from one specimen sequenced in a study of blood T cell repertoires in COVID-19. Method: immunoSEQ multiplex PCR; TCRdb's copy keeps in-frame clones and lacks some. The table records roughly 400,000 clones, 90% of them present only once. The specimen was PBMCs or T cells enriched from blood (not recorded which). The receptors stem from a man between 18 and 35 years old who had recovered from COVID-19.

The V and J genes are TRBV28 and TRBJ2-1; 13 nucleotides agree with TRBD2. The CDR3 is made up of 15 amino acids. The germline V gene has CDR1 MDHEN and CDR2 SYDVKM. V dropped 4 bases and J dropped 9; count of bases not matched to a gene: 6. The CDR3 spells CASSSTSGRASEQFF. The DNA for the CDR3 is TGTGCCAGCAGTTCCACTAGCGGGAGGGCCTCTGAGCAGTTCTTC.

The chain links TRBV7-9 to TRBJ1-4, with D uncertain. CDR1 and CDR2 (germline): SEHNR, FQNEAQ (reference sequence). V was trimmed by 6 bases and J by 4 bases, leaving 12 bases between them. The CDR3 sequence is 14 residues long. The CDR3 loop is CASSLTVNNEKLFF. The CDR3 DNA is TGTGCCAGCAGTTTGACTGTTAATAATGAAAAACTGTTTTTT.